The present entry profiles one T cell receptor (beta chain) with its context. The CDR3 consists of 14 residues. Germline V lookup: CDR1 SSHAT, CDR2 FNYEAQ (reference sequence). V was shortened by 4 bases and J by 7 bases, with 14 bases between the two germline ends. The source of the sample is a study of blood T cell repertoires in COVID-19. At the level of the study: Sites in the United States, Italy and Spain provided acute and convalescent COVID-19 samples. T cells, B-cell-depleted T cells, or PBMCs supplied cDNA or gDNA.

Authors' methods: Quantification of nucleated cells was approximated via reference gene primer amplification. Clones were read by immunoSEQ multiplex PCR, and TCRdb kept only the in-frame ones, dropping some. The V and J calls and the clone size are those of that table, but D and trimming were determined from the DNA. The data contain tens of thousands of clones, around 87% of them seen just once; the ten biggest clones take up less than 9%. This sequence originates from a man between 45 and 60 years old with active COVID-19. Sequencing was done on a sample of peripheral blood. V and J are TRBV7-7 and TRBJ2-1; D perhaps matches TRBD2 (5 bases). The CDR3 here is CASSSNPGGNEQFF. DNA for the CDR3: TGTGCCAGCAGCTCTAACCCAGGCGGGAATGAGCAGTTCTTC.